The 9 T cell receptor beta chains below all came from one sample that was sequenced in a study of Ad26.COV2.S vaccination and SARS-CoV-2 variants. The assay was immunoSEQ multiplex PCR, and TCRdb's table has in-frame clones only and misses some. The table records some 480,000 clones, around nine tenths of them present only once. The sample's treatment: over 15 received Ad26.COV2.S at low or high dose, single or two shots; about five received placebo; per-sample allocation not given. Sample collection was performed on day 63 after the first vaccine or placebo injection. The source material was peripheral blood, sampled in a trial of Ad26.COV2.S vaccine versus placebo. The receptors derive from a person between 18 and 65 years old who received the Ad26.COV2.S COVID-19 vaccine or a placebo.

In nucleotides, the CDR3 is TGTGCCAGCAGCTTTGGAGGGCCAGAAGCTTTCTTT. It codes for CASSFGGPEAFF. The chain couples TRBV5-4 to TRBJ1-1, with D uncertain. CDR3 length equals 12 residues. Germline assignment: CDR1 SGHNT and CDR2 YYREEE (reference sequence). Trimming stripped 2 bases from V and 8 bases from J, with 10 bases between.

The chain links TRBV10-3 to TRBJ2-7, with D tentatively TRBD2 (6 bases). Trimming cost V 4 bases and J 3 bases, with 13 bases left between them. Germline assignment: CDR1 ENHRY and CDR2 SYGVKD. This CDR3 contains 14 residues. This CDR3 reads CAISGVGAGYEQYF. The CDR3 DNA follows: TGTGCCATCAGTGGGGTGGGAGCGGGCTACGAGCAGTACTTC.

This rearrangement joins TRBV10-3 to TRBJ2-2, with 9 positions matching TRBD1. Losses at the gene ends were 6 bases for V and 2 bases for J; bases not matched to a gene: 4. Per germline, CDR1 ENHRY and CDR2 SYGVKD. The CDR3 totals 15 residues. The CDR3 loop is CAISRTGANTGELFF. CDR3 in DNA: TGTGCCATCAGCAGGACAGGGGCCAACACCGGGGAGCTGTTTTTT.

The rearrangement joins TRBV5-6 to TRBJ2-2; 7 bases line up with TRBD2. The germline CDR1 and CDR2 sequences are SGHDT and YYEEEE. V gave up 5 bases and J gave up 4 bases; unmatched junction bases: 14. The CDR3 is 17 amino acids. The CDR3 loop is CASSSRDYRDATGELFF. CDR3 DNA: TGTGCCAGCAGTTCCCGGGACTACCGCGACGCCACCGGGGAGCTGTTTTTT.

The chain is built from TRBV27 and TRBJ2-2; 8 bases map to TRBD1. The germline V gene encodes CDR1 MNHEY and CDR2 SMNVEV (reference sequence). The V gene end was trimmed by 5 bases and the J gene end by 6 bases; junction bases not matched to a gene: 5. This CDR3 spans 14 amino acids. The CDR3 region is CASSLDRGAGELFF. The CDR3 coding sequence is TGTGCCAGCAGTCTTGACAGGGGCGCCGGGGAGCTGTTTTTT.

This chain joins TRBV7-2 and TRBJ2-3, with D unresolved. V gave up 1 base and J gave up 1 base, with 15 bases separating them. The CDR3 extends over 17 amino acids. Germline V gene sequence: CDR1 SGHTA, CDR2 FQGNSA. Written as DNA, the CDR3 is TGTGCCAGCAGCTTAGTTAGCCTTTGGGCCGGCACAGATACGCAGTATTTT. Translation gives CASSLVSLWAGTDTQYF.

The chain carries TRBV19 and TRBJ1-2; D not resolved. Trimming removed 2 bases at V and 6 bases at J, with 4 bases between. CDR1 is LNHDA, CDR2 SQIVND, per germline (reference sequence). The CDR3 sequence is 11 residues long. This CDR3 reads CASSIRDGYTF. The DNA for the CDR3 is TGTGCCAGTAGTATAAGGGATGGCTACACCTTC.

This clone has a single count. This chain uses TRBV6-5 with TRBJ1-1; no clear D. Trimming pared 7 bases from V and 13 bases from J, leaving 25 bases between. CDR1 is MNHEY, CDR2 SVGAGI, per germline. The CDR3 extends over 14 amino acids. This CDR3 is CASTLDVGPGRVFF. DNA of the CDR3: TGTGCCAGCACCCTCGATGTAGGGCCAGGAAGAGTTTTCTTT.

V usage is TRBV7-9 and J usage is TRBJ1-3; 7 bases match TRBD1. The CDR3 is made up of 16 amino acids. V trimming: 2 bases; J trimming: 0 bases; junction bases outside the gene matches: 4. Germline loops: CDR1 SEHNR, CDR2 FQNEAQ (reference sequence). CDR3: CASSLQGQNSGNTIYF. The CDR3 DNA sequence: TGTGCCAGCAGCTTACAGGGACAGAACTCTGGAAACACCATATATTTT.